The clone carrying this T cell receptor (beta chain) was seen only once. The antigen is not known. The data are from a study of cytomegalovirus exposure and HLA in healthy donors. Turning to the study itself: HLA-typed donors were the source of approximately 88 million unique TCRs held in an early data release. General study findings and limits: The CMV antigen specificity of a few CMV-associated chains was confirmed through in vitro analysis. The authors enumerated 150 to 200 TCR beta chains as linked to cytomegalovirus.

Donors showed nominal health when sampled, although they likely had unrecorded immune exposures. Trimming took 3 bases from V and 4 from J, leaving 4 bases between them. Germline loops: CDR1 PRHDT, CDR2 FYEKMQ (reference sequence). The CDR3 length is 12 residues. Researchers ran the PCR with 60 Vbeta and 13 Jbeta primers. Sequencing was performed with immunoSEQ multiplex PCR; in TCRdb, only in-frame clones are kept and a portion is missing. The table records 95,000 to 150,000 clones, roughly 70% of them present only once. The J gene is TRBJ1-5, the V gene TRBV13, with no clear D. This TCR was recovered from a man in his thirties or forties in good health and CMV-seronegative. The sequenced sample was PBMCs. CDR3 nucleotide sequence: TGTGCCAGCAGCTTTGCGAATCAGCCCCAGCATTTT. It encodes CASSFANQPQHF.